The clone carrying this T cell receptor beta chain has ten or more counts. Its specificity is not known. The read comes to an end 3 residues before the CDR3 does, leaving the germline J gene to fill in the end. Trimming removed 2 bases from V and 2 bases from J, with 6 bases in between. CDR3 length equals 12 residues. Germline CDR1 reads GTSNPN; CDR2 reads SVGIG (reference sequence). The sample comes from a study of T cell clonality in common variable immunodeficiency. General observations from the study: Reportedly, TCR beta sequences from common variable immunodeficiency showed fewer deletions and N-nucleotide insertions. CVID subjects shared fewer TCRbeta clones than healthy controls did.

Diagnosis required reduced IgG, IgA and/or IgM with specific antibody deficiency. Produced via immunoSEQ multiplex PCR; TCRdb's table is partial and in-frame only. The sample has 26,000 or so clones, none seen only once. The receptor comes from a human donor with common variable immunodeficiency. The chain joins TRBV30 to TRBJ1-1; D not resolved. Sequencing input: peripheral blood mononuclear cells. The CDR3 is CAWSSGNTEAFF. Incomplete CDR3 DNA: TGTGCCTGGAGTTCAGGCAACACTGAA.